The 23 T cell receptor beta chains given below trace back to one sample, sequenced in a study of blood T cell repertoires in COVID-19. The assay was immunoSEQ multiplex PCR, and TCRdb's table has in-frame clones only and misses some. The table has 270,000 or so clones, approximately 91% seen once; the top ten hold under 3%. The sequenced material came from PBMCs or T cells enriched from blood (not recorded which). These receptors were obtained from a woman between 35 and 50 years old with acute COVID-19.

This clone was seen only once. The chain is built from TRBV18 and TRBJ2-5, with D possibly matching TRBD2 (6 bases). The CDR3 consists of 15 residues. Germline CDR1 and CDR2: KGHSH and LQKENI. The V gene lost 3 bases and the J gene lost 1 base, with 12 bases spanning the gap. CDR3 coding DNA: TGTGCCAGCTCACCCCTGGAGGGGCCCCAAGAGACCCAGTACTTC. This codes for CASSPLEGPQETQYF.

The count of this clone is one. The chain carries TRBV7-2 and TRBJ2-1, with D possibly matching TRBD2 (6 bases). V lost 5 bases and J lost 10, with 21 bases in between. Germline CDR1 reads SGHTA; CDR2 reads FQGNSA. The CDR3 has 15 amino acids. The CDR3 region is CASSLMGLFPMEQFF. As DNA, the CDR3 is TGTGCCAGCAGCCTGATGGGACTTTTTCCCATGGAGCAGTTCTTC.

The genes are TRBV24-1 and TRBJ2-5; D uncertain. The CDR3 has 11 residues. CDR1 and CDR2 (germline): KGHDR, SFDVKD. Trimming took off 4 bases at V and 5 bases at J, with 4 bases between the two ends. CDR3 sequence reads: CATSEAETQYF. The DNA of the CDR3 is TGTGCCACCAGTGAAGCGGAGACCCAGTACTTC.

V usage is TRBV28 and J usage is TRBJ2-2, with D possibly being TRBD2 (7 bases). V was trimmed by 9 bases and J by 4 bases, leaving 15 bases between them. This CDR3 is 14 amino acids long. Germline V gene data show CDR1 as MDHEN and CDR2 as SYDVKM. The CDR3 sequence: CASWGGEVTGELFF. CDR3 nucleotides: TGTGCCAGTTGGGGGGGCGAGGTCACCGGGGAGCTGTTTTTT.

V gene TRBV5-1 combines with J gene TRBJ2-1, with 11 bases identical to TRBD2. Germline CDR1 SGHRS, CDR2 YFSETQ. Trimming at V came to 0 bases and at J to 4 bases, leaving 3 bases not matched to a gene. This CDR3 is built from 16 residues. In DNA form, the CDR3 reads TGCGCCAGCAGCTTGGAGACTAGCGGGAAGTACAATGAGCAGTTCTTC. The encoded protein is CASSLETSGKYNEQFF. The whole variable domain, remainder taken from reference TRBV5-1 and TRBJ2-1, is KAGVTQTPRYLIKTRGQQVTLSCSPISGHRSVSWYQQTPGQGLQFLFEYFSETQRNKGNFPGRFSGRQFSNSRSEMNVSTLELGDSALYLCASSLETSGKYNEQFFGPGTRLTVL.

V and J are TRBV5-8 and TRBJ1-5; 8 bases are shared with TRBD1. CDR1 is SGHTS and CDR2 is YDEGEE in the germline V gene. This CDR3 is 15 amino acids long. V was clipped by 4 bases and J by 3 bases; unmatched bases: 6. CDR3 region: CASSPGTGVNQPQHF. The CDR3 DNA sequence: TGTGCCAGCAGCCCCGGGACAGGTGTCAATCAGCCCCAGCATTTT.

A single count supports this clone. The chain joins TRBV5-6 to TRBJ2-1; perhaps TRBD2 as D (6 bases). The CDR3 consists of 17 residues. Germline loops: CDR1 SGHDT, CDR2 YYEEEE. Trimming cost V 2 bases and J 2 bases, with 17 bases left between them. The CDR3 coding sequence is TGTGCCAGCAGCTTTTCTTTGGAGGGGCACACCTACAATGAGCAGTTCTTC. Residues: CASSFSLEGHTYNEQFF.

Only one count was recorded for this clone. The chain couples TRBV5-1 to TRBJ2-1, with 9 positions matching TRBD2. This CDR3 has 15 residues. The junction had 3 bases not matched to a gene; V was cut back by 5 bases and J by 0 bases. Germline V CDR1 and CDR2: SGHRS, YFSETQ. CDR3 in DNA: TGCGCCAGCAGGAGAGCGGGGGGCTCCTACAATGAGCAGTTCTTC. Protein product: CASRRAGGSYNEQFF.

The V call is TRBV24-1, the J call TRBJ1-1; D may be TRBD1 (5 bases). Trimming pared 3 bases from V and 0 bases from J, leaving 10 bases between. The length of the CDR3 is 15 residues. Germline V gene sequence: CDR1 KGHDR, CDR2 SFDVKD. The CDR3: CATSDADSMNTEAFF. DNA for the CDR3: TGTGCCACCAGTGATGCTGACAGCATGAACACTGAAGCTTTCTTT.

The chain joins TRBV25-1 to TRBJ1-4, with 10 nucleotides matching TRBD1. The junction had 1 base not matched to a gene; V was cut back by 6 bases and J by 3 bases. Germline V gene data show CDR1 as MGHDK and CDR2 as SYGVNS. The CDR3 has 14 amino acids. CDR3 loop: CASRGQGSNEKLFF. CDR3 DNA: TGTGCCAGCAGGGGACAGGGGTCTAATGAAAAACTGTTTTTT.

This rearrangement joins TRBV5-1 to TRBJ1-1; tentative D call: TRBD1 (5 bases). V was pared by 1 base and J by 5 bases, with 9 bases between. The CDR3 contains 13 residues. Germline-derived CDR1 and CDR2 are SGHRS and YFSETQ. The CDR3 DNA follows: TGCGCCAGCAGCTTGTCGGGGGAAACTGAAGCTTTCTTT. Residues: CASSLSGETEAFF. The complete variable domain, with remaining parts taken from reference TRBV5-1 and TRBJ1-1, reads KAGVTQTPRYLIKTRGQQVTLSCSPISGHRSVSWYQQTPGQGLQFLFEYFSETQRNKGNFPGRFSGRQFSNSRSEMNVSTLELGDSALYLCASSLSGETEAFFGQGTRLTVV.

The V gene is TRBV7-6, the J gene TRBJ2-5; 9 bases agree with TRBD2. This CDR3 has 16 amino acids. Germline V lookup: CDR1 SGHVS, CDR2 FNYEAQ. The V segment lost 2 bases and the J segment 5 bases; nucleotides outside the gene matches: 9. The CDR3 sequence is CASSLNSGSFQETQYF. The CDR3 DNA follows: TGTGCCAGCAGCTTAAATAGCGGGAGCTTTCAGGAGACCCAGTACTTC. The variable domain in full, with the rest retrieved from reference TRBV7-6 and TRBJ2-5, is GAGVSQSPRYKVTKRGQDVALRCDPISGHVSLYWYRQALGQGPEFLTYFNYEAQQDKSGLPNDRFSAERPEGSISTLTIQRTEQRDSAMYRCASSLNSGSFQETQYFGPGTRLLVL.

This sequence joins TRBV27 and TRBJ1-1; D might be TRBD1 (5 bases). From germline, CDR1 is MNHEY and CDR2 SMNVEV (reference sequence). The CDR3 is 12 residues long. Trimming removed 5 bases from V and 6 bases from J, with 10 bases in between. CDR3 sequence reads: CASSQGKAEAFF. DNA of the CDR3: TGTGCCAGCAGTCAGGGCAAAGCTGAAGCTTTCTTT.

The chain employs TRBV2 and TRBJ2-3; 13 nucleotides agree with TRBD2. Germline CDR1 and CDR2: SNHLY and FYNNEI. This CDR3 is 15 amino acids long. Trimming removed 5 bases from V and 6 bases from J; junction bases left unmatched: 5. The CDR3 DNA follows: TGTGCCAGCAGTACTAGCGGGAGGGCCCTGGATACGCAGTATTTT. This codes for CASSTSGRALDTQYF.

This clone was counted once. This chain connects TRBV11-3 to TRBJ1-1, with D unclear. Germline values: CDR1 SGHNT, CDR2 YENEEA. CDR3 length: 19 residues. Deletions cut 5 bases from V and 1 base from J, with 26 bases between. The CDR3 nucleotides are TGTGCCAGCAGCACCCCCGCCGACCCGTTTAGCGGATCGAACACTGAAGCTTTCTTT. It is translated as CASSTPADPFSGSNTEAFF.

CDR3 nucleotide sequence: TGTGCCAGCAGTTTATCGCCGGGGGGGCGTACCACTGAAGCTTTCTTT. This codes for CASSLSPGGRTTEAFF. The gene calls are TRBV27 and TRBJ1-1; a weak D match, TRBD1 (6 bases). With 0 bases removed from V and 4 bases from J, the gap between germline ends came to 15 bases. The CDR3 extends over 16 amino acids. Germline-derived CDR1 and CDR2 are MNHEY and SMNVEV (reference sequence).

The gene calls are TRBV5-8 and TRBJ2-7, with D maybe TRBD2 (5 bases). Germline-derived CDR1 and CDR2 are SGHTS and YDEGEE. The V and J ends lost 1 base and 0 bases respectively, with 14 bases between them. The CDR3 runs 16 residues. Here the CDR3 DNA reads TGTGCCAGCAGCTTGAAGAGGGCAGCATCCTCCTACGAGCAGTACTTC. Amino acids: CASSLKRAASSYEQYF. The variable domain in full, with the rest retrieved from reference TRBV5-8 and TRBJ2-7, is EAGVTQSPTHLIKTRGQQATLRCSPISGHTSVYWYQQALGLGLQFLLWYDEGEERNRGNFPPRFSGRQFPNYSSELNVNALELEDSALYLCASSLKRAASSYEQYFGPGTRLTVT.

CDR3 sequence reads: CASSPGATEAFF. For the CDR3, the DNA is TGTGCCAGCAGCCCAGGGGCAACTGAAGCTTTCTTT. The chain links TRBV28 to TRBJ1-1; D might be TRBD1 (6 bases). Germline V gene lookup returns CDR1 MDHEN and CDR2 SYDVKM. This CDR3 is 12 amino acids long. V gave up 6 bases and J gave up 5 bases, with 10 bases separating them.

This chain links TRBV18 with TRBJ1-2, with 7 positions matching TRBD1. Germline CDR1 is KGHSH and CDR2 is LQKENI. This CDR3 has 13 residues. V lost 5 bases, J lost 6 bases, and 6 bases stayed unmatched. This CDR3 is CASSSRTGDGYTF. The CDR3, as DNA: TGTGCCAGCTCATCTCGGACAGGTGATGGCTACACCTTC.

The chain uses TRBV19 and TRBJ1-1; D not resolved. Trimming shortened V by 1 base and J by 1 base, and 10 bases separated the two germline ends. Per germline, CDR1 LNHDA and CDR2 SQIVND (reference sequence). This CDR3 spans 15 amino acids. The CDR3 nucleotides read TGTGCCAGTAGTATAGTTGCCTCGGGGAACACTGAAGCTTTCTTT. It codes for CASSIVASGNTEAFF.

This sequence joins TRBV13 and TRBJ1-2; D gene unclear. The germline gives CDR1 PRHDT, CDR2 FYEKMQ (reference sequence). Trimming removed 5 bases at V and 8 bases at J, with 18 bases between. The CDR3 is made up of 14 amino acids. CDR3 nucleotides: TGTGCCAGCAGCCAAGAGGGCCCTTTGCGGGGCTACACCTTC. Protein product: CASSQEGPLRGYTF.

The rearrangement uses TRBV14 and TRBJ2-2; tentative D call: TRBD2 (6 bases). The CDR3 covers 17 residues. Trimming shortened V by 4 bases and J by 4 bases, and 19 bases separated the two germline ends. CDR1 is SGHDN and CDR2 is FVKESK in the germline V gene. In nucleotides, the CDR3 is TGTGCCAGCAGCCGAGACGAGACTAGTTCGGGCACCGGGGAGCTGTTTTTT. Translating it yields CASSRDETSSGTGELFF.

The CDR3 protein is CASSLVQTSGPTYEQFF. The DNA of the CDR3 is TGTGCCAGCAGCTTAGTCCAAACTAGCGGCCCAACTTATGAGCAGTTCTTC. V is TRBV7-6 and J is TRBJ2-1; TRBD2 agrees at 8 bases. Germline-derived CDR1 and CDR2 are SGHVS and FNYEAQ. The CDR3 is 17 amino acids. V shed 1 base, J shed 8 bases, and the junction held 13 bases outside the gene matches.